This T cell receptor beta chain was obtained from a study of control samples from healthy donors and cancer patients. The germline V and J ends were trimmed by 4 bases and 0 bases, with 14 bases remaining between them. This CDR3 region has 16 residues. Germline V gene sequence: CDR1 SGHVS, CDR2 FQNEAQ. Sequenced by immunoSEQ multiplex PCR; TCRdb stores in-frame clones only, minus some. The sample comprises 70,000 or so clones, roughly 90% of which are singletons, and around 19% rests with the top ten. This chain connects TRBV7-8 to TRBJ2-3; D possibly corresponds to TRBD1 (6 bases). Sequenced: PBMCs. The source of this sequence is a man aged 55 to 70 with lung cancer. In DNA, the CDR3 is TGTGCCAGCAGCTCTCCTACAGGGTCTAGCACAGATACGCAGTATTTT. This encodes CASSSPTGSSTDTQYF. Variable domain in full (rest from reference TRBV7-8 and TRBJ2-3): GAGVSQSPRYKVAKRGQDVALRCDPISGHVSLFWYQQALGQGPEFLTYFQNEAQLDKSGLPSDRFFAERPEGSVSTLKIQRTQQEDSAVYLCASSSPTGSSTDTQYFGPGTRLTVL.